This T cell receptor (beta chain) was sequenced in a study of blood T cells in healthy people across ages. Whole-study context: With template switching, about one barcoded beta molecule was captured per two T cells.

Total RNA, at least 6 micrograms per sample, came from PBMCs. V dropped 6 bases and J dropped 0 bases, with 9 bases sitting between them. The V gene's germline CDR1 is MDHEN and CDR2 SYDVKM. This CDR3 comprises 14 residues. Next came a second PCR, run for roughly 7 to 12 cycles, which used a sample-barcoded 5' primer along with a J-beta primer mix. TCRdb re-derived calls from the 5' RACE reads in MiXCR, one entry per CDR3 protein. The table records hundreds of thousands of distinct CDR3 sequences, 49% of them present only once. The chain couples TRBV28 to TRBJ1-5; D is unclear. The TCR comes from a woman in her sixties or seventies in good health. Sequenced input: blood. The CDR3 reads CASSPVDSNQPQHF. CDR3 sequence (DNA): TGTGCCAGCAGCCCCGTGGATAGCAATCAGCCCCAGCATTTT. Looking up the rest from reference TRBV28 and TRBJ1-5 gives the full variable domain: DVKVTQSSRYLVKRTGEKVFLECVQDMDHENMFWYRQDPGLGLRLIYFSYDVKMKEKGDIPEGYSVSREKKERFSLILESASTNQTSMYLCASSPVDSNQPQHFGDGTRLSIL.